What follows is one T cell receptor beta chain and its context. Its antigen remains unknown. V shed 5 bases, J shed 4 bases, and the junction held 11 bases outside the gene matches. The CDR3 covers 15 residues. Germline values: CDR1 MNHNS, CDR2 SASEGT. This sample stems from a study of CD8 T cells in ankylosing spondylitis. Study results and caveats: Ankylosing spondylitis blood appeared to be characterized by a TCR beta motif of about eight highly homologous variants. Significant enrichment of disease-linked clones was reported in matched ankylosing spondylitis synovial fluid.

TCRdb re-analysed the 5' RACE reads in MiXCR, keeping a single row per CDR3 protein. This table has around 130,000 distinct CDR3 sequences, approximately 17% appearing once. Source material: blood, either unsorted or a sorted T cell fraction (not recorded which). This TCR came from a male donor with ankylosing spondylitis. V is TRBV6-1 and J is TRBJ2-7; 7 bases are shared with TRBD2. The CDR3 nucleotides are TGTGCCAGCAGTCTGCGGGAGTTCCCGGTATACGAGCAGTACTTC. It translates to CASSLREFPVYEQYF.